This section outlines one T cell receptor beta chain sequence together with its context. Its antigen is not identified. The data were taken from a study of beta chain features in type 1 diabetes. From germline, CDR1 is SGHVS and CDR2 FQNEAQ. Trimming took 5 bases from V and 5 from J, leaving 18 bases between them. The CDR3 covers 15 residues. The study's findings and limits: A closer apparent resemblance between naive, central memory and Treg TCRB repertoires was seen in patients than in healthy donors. In these data, an HLA type influence on TCRB rearrangement remained unresolved. Shorter TCRB CDR3s, moderately but significantly so, were found in Type 1 diabetes patients in all four CD4+ subsets.

The investigators reverse transcribed all of the isolated RNA, so they sequenced expressed TCRB transcripts. Clones were sequenced by immunoSEQ multiplex PCR, and TCRdb holds only the in-frame ones, with some missing. Among about 270,000 clones, about 13% were seen once, and the ten largest hold 0.017%. In total, each donor contributed a single heparinised blood draw that averaged around 100 mL. The TCR was taken from a man aged 25-45 years with type 1 diabetes. Sequenced input: naive CD4+ T cells from blood. This chain links TRBV7-8 with TRBJ1-2, with D unresolved. CDR3 in amino acids: CASSLHRSTAYGYTF. CDR3 sequence (DNA): TGTGCCAGCAGCCTGCACCGGTCCACCGCATATGGCTACACCTTC.